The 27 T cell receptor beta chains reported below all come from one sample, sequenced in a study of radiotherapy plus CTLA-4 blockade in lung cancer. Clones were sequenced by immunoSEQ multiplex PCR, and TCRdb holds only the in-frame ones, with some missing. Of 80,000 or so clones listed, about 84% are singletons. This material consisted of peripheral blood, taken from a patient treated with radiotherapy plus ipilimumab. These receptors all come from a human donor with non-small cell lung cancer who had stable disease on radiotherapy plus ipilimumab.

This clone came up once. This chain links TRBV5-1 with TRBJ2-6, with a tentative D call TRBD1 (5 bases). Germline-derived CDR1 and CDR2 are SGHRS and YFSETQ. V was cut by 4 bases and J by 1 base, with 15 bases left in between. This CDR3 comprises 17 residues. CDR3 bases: TGCGCCAGCAGCCCGCTCCAGGGCCGGTCTGGGGCCAACGTCCTGACTTTC. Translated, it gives CASSPLQGRSGANVLTF.

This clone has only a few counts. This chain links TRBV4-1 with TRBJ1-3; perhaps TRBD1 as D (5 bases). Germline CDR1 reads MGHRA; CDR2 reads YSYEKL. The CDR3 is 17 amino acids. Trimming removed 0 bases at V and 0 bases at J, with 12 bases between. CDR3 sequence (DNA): TGCGCCAGCAGCCAAGAGACGGGACCCTCCTCTGGAAACACCATATATTTT. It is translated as CASSQETGPSSGNTIYF.

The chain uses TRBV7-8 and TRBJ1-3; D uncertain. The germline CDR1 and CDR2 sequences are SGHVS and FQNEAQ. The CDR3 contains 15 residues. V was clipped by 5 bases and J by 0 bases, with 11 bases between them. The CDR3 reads CASSPRTSSGNTIYF. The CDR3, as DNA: TGTGCCAGCAGCCCCAGGACGTCCTCTGGAAACACCATATATTTT.

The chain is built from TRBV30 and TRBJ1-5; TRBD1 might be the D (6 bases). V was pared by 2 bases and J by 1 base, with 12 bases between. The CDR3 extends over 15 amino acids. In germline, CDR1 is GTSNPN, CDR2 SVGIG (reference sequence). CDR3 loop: CAWSTGTLSNQPQHF. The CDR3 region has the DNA TGTGCCTGGAGTACAGGGACTTTGAGCAATCAGCCCCAGCATTTT.

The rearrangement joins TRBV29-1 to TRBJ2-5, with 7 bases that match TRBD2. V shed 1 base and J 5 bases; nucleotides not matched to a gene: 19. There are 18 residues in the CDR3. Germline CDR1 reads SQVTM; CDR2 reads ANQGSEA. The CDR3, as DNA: TGCAGCGTTGAAGGTGTTTCTTTCAGCGGGTGGGGGGGGGAGACCCAGTACTTC. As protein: CSVEGVSFSGWGGETQYF. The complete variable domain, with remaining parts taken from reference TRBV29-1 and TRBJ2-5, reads SAVISQKPSRDICQRGTSLTIQCQVDSQVTMMFWYRQQPGQSLTLIATANQGSEATYESGFVIDKFPISRPNLTFSTLTVSNMSPEDSSIYLCSVEGVSFSGWGGETQYFGPGTRLLVL.

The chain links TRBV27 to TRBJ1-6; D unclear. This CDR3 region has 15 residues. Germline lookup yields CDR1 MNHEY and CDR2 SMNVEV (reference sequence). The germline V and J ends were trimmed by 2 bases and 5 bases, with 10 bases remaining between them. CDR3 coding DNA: TGTGCCAGCAGTTTAGATGGCACGGATAATTCACCCCTCCACTTT. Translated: CASSLDGTDNSPLHF.

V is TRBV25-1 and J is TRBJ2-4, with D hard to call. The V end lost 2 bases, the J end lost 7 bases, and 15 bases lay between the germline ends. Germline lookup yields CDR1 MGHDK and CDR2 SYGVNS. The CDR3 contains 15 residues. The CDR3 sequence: CASSESGPSSNIQYF. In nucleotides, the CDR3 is TGTGCCAGCAGTGAAAGTGGGCCCTCAAGCAACATTCAGTACTTC.

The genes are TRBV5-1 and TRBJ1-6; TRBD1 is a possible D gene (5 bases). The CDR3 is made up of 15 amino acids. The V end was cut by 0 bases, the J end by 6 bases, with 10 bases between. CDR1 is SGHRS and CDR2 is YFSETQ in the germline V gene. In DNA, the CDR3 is TGCGCCAGCAGCTTGGGCGGGGCAGCTAATTCACCCCTCCACTTT. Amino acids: CASSLGGAANSPLHF.

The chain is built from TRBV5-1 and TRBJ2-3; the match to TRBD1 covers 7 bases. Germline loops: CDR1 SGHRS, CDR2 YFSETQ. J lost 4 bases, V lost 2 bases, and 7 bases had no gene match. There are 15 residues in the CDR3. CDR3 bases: TGCGCCAGCAGCTTAGGGGACAGAACACCAGATACGCAGTATTTT. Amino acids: CASSLGDRTPDTQYF.

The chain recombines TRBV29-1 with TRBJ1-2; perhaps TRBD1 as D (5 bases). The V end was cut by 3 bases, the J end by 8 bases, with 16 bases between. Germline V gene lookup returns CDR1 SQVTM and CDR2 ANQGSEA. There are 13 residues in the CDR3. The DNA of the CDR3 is TGCAGCGTTGAGGGGTTAGGGGTGGGGGGCTACACCTTC. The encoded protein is CSVEGLGVGGYTF.

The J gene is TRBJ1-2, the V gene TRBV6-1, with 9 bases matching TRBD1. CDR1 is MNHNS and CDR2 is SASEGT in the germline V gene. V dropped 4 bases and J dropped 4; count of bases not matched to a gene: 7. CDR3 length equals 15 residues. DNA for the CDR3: TGTGCCAGCAGTGCCGACAGGGGGGGGCCCTATGGCTACACCTTC. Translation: CASSADRGGPYGYTF.

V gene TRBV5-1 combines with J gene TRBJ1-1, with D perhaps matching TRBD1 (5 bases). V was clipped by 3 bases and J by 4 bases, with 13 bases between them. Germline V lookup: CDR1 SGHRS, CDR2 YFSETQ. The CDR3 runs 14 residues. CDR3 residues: CASSSNQGSTEAFF. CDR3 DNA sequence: TGCGCCAGCAGCTCGAACCAGGGTAGCACTGAAGCTTTCTTT.

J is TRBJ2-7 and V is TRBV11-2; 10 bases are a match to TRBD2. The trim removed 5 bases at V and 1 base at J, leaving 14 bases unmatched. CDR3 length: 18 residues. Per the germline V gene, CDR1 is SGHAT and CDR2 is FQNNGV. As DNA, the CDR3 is TGTGCCAGCAGCAGACTAGCGGGTATAGGTAGTCGGTCCTACGAGCAGTACTTC. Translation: CASSRLAGIGSRSYEQYF. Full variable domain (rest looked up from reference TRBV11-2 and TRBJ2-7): EAGVAQSPRYKIIEKRQSVAFWCNPISGHATLYWYQQILGQGPKLLIQFQNNGVVDDSQLPKDRFSAERLKGVDSTLKIQPAKLEDSAVYLCASSRLAGIGSRSYEQYFGPGTRLTVT.

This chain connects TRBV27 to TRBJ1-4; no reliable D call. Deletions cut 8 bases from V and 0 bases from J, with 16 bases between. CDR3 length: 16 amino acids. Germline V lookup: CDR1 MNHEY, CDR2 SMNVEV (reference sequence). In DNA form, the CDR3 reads TGTGCCAGCCAGCGGGCACGGTTAGCAACTAATGAAAAACTGTTTTTT. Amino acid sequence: CASQRARLATNEKLFF.

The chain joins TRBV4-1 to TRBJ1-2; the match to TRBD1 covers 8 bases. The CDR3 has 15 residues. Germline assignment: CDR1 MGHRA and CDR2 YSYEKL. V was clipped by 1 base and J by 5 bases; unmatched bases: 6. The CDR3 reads CASSQGTGTDYGYTF. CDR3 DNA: TGCGCCAGCAGCCAAGGGACAGGGACAGATTATGGCTACACCTTC.

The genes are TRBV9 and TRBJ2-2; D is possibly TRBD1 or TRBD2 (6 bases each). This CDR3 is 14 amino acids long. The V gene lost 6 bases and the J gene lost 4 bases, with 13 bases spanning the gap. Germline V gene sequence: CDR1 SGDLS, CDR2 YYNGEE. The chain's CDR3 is CASNGGRGTGELFF. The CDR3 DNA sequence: TGTGCCAGCAACGGGGGCAGGGGCACCGGGGAGCTGTTTTTT.

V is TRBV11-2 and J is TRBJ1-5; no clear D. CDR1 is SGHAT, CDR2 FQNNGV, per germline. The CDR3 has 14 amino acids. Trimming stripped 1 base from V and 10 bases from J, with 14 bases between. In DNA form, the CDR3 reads TGTGCCAGCAGCTTAGGGCCCCAGAACCCACCCCAGCATTTT. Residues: CASSLGPQNPPQHF.

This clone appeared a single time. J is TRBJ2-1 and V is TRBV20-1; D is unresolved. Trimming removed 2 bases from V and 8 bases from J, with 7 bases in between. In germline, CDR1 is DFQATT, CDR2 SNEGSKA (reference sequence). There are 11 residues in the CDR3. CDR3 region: CSARIWDEQFF. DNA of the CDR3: TGCAGTGCTAGAATTTGGGATGAGCAGTTCTTC.

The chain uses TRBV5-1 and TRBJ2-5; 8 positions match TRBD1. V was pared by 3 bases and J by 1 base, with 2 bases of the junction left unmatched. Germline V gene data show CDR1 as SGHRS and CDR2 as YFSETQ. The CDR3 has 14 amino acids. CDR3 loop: CASSWGTGQETQYF. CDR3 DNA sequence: TGCGCCAGCAGCTGGGGGACAGGCCAAGAGACCCAGTACTTC.

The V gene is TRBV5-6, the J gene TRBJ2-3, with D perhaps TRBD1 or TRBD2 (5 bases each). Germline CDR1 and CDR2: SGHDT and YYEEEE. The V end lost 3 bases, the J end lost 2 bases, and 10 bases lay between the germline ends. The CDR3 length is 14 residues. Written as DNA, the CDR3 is TGTGCCAGCAGCTCCGGGACCCACACAGATACGCAGTATTTT. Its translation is CASSSGTHTDTQYF.

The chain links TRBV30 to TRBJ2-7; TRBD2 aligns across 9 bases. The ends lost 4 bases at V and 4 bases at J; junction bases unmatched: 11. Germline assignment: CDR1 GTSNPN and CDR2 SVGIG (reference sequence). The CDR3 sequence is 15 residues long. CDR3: CAWTPLGTSRYEQYF. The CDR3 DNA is TGTGCCTGGACCCCCCTCGGGACTAGCAGATACGAGCAGTACTTC.

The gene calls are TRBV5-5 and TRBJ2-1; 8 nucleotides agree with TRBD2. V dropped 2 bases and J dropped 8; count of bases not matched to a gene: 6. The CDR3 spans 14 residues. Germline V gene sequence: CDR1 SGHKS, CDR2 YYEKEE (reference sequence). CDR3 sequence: CASSLRTSRDEQFF. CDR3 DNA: TGTGCCAGCAGCTTACGGACTAGCAGAGATGAGCAGTTCTTC.

CDR3 in DNA: TGTGCCAGCAGCCCCGATTCCGGGACAAAGGAATTCACCGGGGAGCTGTTTTTT. Translating gives CASSPDSGTKEFTGELFF. The J gene is TRBJ2-2, the V gene TRBV11-2, with TRBD1 as a possible D gene (6 bases). From germline, CDR1 is SGHAT and CDR2 FQNNGV. The CDR3 sequence is 18 residues long. Between the trimmed V and J ends, which lost 5 bases and 4 bases, there was a span of 23 bases. The full variable domain, in which reference TRBV11-2 and TRBJ2-2 provide the parts outside the CDR3, is EAGVAQSPRYKIIEKRQSVAFWCNPISGHATLYWYQQILGQGPKLLIQFQNNGVVDDSQLPKDRFSAERLKGVDSTLKIQPAKLEDSAVYLCASSPDSGTKEFTGELFFGEGSRLTVL.

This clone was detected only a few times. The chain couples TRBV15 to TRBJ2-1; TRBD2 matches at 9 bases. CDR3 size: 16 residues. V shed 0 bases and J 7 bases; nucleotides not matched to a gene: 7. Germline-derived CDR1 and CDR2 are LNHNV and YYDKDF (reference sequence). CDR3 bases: TGTGCCACCAGCAGAGATTGGAGCGGGGGGAGGAATGAGCAGTTCTTC. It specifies CATSRDWSGGRNEQFF.

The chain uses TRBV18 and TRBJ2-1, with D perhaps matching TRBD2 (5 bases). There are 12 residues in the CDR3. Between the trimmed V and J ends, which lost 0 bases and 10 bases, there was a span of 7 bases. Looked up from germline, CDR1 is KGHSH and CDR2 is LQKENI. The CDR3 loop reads CASSPPRVEQFF. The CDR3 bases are TGTGCCAGCTCACCACCGAGGGTAGAGCAGTTCTTC.

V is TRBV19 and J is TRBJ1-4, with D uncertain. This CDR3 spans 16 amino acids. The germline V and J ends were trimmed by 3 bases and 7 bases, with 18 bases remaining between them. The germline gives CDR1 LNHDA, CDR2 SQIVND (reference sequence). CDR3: CASSIGPTDSGEKLFF. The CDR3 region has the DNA TGTGCCAGTAGTATCGGACCTACCGATTCGGGTGAAAAACTGTTTTTT.

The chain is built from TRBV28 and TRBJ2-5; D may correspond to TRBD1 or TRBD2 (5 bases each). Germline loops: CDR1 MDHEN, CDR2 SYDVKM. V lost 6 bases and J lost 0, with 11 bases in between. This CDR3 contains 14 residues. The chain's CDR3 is CASSGPGHQETQYF. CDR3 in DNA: TGTGCCAGCAGCGGTCCGGGACACCAAGAGACCCAGTACTTC. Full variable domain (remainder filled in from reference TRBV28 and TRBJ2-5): DVKVTQSSRYLVKRTGEKVFLECVQDMDHENMFWYRQDPGLGLRLIYFSYDVKMKEKGDIPEGYSVSREKKERFSLILESASTNQTSMYLCASSGPGHQETQYFGPGTRLLVL.